This T cell receptor (beta chain) was identified in a study of OX40 agonist ivuxolimab in advanced cancers. V lost 7 bases and J lost 6, with 9 bases in between. Germline V CDR1 and CDR2: SGHDN, FVKESK. This CDR3 has 12 amino acids. Libraries were prepared by immunoSEQ multiplex PCR; TCRdb keeps only in-frame clonotypes and omits some of them. The profile shows about 32,000 clones, roughly 90% of them singletons. The sample here was CD4+ or CD8+ T cells sorted from blood, taken in a trial of the OX40 agonist ivuxolimab. V gene TRBV14 combines with J gene TRBJ1-4; a possible D gene is TRBD1 (5 bases). The source of this sequence is an adult with an advanced solid tumor such as melanoma, head and neck, liver or kidney cancer. Written as DNA, the CDR3 is TGTGCCAGCAATCAGGGTTATGAAAAACTGTTTTTT. It specifies CASNQGYEKLFF.